The 27 T cell receptor beta chains presented below share a single source sample, sequenced in a study of diagnostic markers for celiac disease (dated by TCRdb to 2020 to 2022). Sequencing took place on an Illumina MiSeq. TCRdb reprocessed the reads, reporting each CDR3 protein sequence once and no DNA. The record for this sample contains more than 7,500 distinct CDR3 sequences. The ten largest clones capture under 6.5% of the sample. The sequencing sample was made of either unsorted cells or a sorted T cell fraction (not recorded which). These receptors were collected from a human donor. This table probably holds off-target reads from a library built for another chain.

The chain couples TRBV6-5 to TRBJ1-2. Germline V gene data show CDR1 as MNHEY and CDR2 as SVGAGI. The CDR3 contains 14 residues. CDR3 residues: CASSRSRRLYGYTF.

In terms of frequency, this clonotype is medium-sized. The rearrangement uses TRBV10-3 and TRBJ2-3; the D call of TRBD1 rests on TCRdb alone, since no DNA is present to check it. Germline CDR1 is ENHRY and CDR2 is SYGVKD. The CDR3 is 14 amino acids. Here the CDR3 reads CAIRTGENTDTQYF.

V usage is TRBV6-1 and J usage is TRBJ2-3; absent DNA, TCRdb's TRBD1 call cannot be checked. Germline lookup yields CDR1 MNHNS and CDR2 SASEGT. The CDR3 spans 15 residues. CDR3 amino acids: CASSDRELGTDTQYF.

V usage is TRBV7-2 and J usage is TRBJ1-4; the TRBD1 assignment by TCRdb is unverifiable without DNA. The CDR3 is 17 residues long. Germline V CDR1 and CDR2: SGHTA, FQGNSA. The CDR3 protein is CASSLGTGWATNEKLFF.

The chain is built from TRBV5-1 and TRBJ1-6; TCRdb indicates TRBD1, and absent DNA this call remains unverified. CDR3 size: 17 residues. CDR1 and CDR2 (germline): SGHRS, YFSETQ. CDR3: CASSLSSSGGDNSPLHF.

J is TRBJ1-5 and V is TRBV5-1. Germline CDR1 SGHRS, CDR2 YFSETQ. The CDR3 spans 15 residues. CDR3 sequence: CASSFGPEGSQPQHF.

This chain connects TRBV4-1 to TRBJ1-1; no DNA is available, so the TRBD1 call from TCRdb remains unchecked. The CDR3 spans 17 residues. In germline, CDR1 is MGHRA, CDR2 YSYEKL. CDR3: CASSQDRRAGLNTEAFF.

This sequence joins TRBV6-1 and TRBJ2-6. CDR3 length equals 15 residues. Germline CDR1 and CDR2: MNHNS and SASEGT. This CDR3 reads CASSEDSSGANVLTF.

V usage is TRBV18 and J usage is TRBJ2-5; the TCRdb D gene call, TRBD1, has no DNA to confirm it. This CDR3 has 13 residues. Germline loops: CDR1 KGHSH, CDR2 LQKENI. The CDR3 region is CASSPSGTETQYF.

The chain employs TRBV2 and TRBJ1-1. Germline-derived CDR1 and CDR2 are SNHLY and FYNNEI. The CDR3 has 13 amino acids. The CDR3 is CASSIGVNTEAFF.

This clonotype is medium-sized by frequency. The J gene is TRBJ1-4, the V gene TRBV3-1; the TCRdb call, TRBD1, lacks DNA for checking. CDR1 and CDR2 from the germline V gene are LGHDT and YNNKEL (reference sequence). The CDR3 contains 15 residues. The CDR3 spells CASSQMGQANEKLFF.

The chain combines TRBV28 with TRBJ1-1. The germline V gene has CDR1 MDHEN and CDR2 SYDVKM. The CDR3 extends over 13 amino acids. The CDR3 sequence: CATTDAGYTEAFF.

This clonotype registers medium-sized by frequency. The rearrangement links TRBV5-1 to TRBJ1-4; as DNA is missing, the TRBD1 call by TCRdb cannot be tested. CDR1 and CDR2 (germline): SGHRS, YFSETQ. This CDR3 is built from 15 residues. The CDR3 spells CASSRTGNGNEKLFF.

The gene calls are TRBV5-4 and TRBJ2-1; there is no DNA to check the TCRdb D call of TRBD2. The CDR3 extends over 14 amino acids. CDR1 is SGHNT and CDR2 is YYREEE in the germline V gene (reference sequence). Here the CDR3 reads CASSTKREENEQFF.

The chain has TRBV5-1 and TRBJ1-6. Germline values: CDR1 SGHRS, CDR2 YFSETQ. CDR3 size: 14 residues. This CDR3 reads CASSLAPGNSPLHF. The full variable domain, with the rest looked up from reference TRBV5-1 and TRBJ1-6, is KAGVTQTPRYLIKTRGQQVTLSCSPISGHRSVSWYQQTPGQGLQFLFEYFSETQRNKGNFPGRFSGRQFSNSRSEMNVSTLELGDSALYLCASSLAPGNSPLHFGNGTRLTVT.

In terms of frequency, this clonotype is medium-sized. The chain is built from TRBV7-8 and TRBJ2-1; the TCRdb call, TRBD2, lacks DNA for checking. Germline values: CDR1 SGHVS, CDR2 FQNEAQ. The CDR3 runs 16 residues. The CDR3: CASSLGPGLLYNEQFF.

The J gene is TRBJ2-2, the V gene TRBV4-1. The germline gives CDR1 MGHRA, CDR2 YSYEKL. This CDR3 has 15 amino acids. The CDR3 spells CASSQEVSNTGELFF.

The genes are TRBV7-2 and TRBJ2-7. The CDR3 covers 13 residues. The germline V gene has CDR1 SGHTA and CDR2 FQGNSA. The CDR3 is CASSIRQAYEQYF.

The V gene is TRBV5-1, the J gene TRBJ1-4; TCRdb's D call of TRBD1 is untestable without DNA. Germline loops: CDR1 SGHRS, CDR2 YFSETQ. CDR3 length: 16 amino acids. The CDR3: CASSLSGGGSYEKLFF.

By frequency, this clonotype is medium-sized. V usage is TRBV28 and J usage is TRBJ2-7; TCRdb gives TRBD1 as the D gene, but with no DNA this cannot be confirmed. Germline V lookup: CDR1 MDHEN, CDR2 SYDVKM. The CDR3 spans 17 residues. This chain's CDR3 is CASSPPAGGQGSYEQYF.

The V call is TRBV5-1, the J call TRBJ1-1; TCRdb's D gene call, TRBD1, goes unchecked for lack of DNA. Germline lookup yields CDR1 SGHRS and CDR2 YFSETQ. This CDR3 has 15 amino acids. The CDR3 is CASSLMTGADTEAFF.

The CDR3 is CASSPGTSGRRGTDTQYF. The chain links TRBV6-6 to TRBJ2-3; TCRdb's D call of TRBD2 is untestable without DNA. CDR1 and CDR2 (germline): MNHNY, SVGAGI (reference sequence). The CDR3 consists of 18 residues.

Considering frequency, this clonotype is medium-sized (0.01 to 0.1%). The CDR3: CSVEGTSDQETQYF. V usage is TRBV29-1 and J usage is TRBJ2-5; with no DNA, the TCRdb D assignment of TRBD2 cannot be verified. The CDR3 covers 14 residues. The germline V gene has CDR1 SQVTM and CDR2 ANQGSEA.

Measured by frequency, this clonotype is medium-sized. The chain uses TRBV7-2 and TRBJ2-4; the D gene TCRdb calls, TRBD2, cannot be checked with no DNA. Germline V gives CDR1 SGHTA, CDR2 FQGNSA. The CDR3 loop spans 14 amino acids. CDR3 region: CASSLQPGLQIQYF.

By frequency, this clonotype is medium-sized (0.01 to 0.1%). The CDR3 reads CASSYLDRGNEQYF. The V gene is TRBV6-5, the J gene TRBJ2-7; TCRdb's assignment of TRBD1 cannot be checked, as there is no DNA. This CDR3 region has 14 residues. The germline CDR1 and CDR2 sequences are MNHEY and SVGAGI.

The rearrangement joins TRBV5-1 to TRBJ2-5. CDR1 is SGHRS and CDR2 is YFSETQ in the germline V gene. CDR3 length equals 14 residues. The CDR3 loop is CASSITGDQETQYF.

The chain combines TRBV27 with TRBJ1-1. The CDR3 is 13 amino acids. Germline CDR1 and CDR2: MNHEY and SMNVEV (reference sequence). CDR3 amino acids: CASSFVRYTEAFF.